Each of the 20 T cell receptor beta chains below was sequenced from the same sample in a study of T cell responses to AZD1222 COVID-19 vaccine. The protocol was immunoSEQ multiplex PCR, while the TCRdb copy is restricted to in-frame clones and leaves out a portion. The repertoire holds 99,000 or so clones, with more than 75% as singletons. Specimen: peripheral blood, collected on day 0 of AZD1222 vaccination. The receptors shown here come from an adult in good health.

J is TRBJ2-5 and V is TRBV5-1, with TRBD1 identical over 7 bases. The trim removed 6 bases at V and 4 bases at J, leaving 3 bases unmatched. The CDR3 contains 12 residues. Germline CDR1 and CDR2: SGHRS and YFSETQ. In DNA form, the CDR3 reads TGCGCCAGCAAGGGGGCGGGAGAGACCCAGTACTTC. It encodes CASKGAGETQYF.

The gene calls are TRBV11-2 and TRBJ2-7; possible D gene TRBD2, 6 bases. Germline values: CDR1 SGHAT, CDR2 FQNNGV. Trimming cost V 0 bases and J 0 bases, with 9 bases left between them. This CDR3 spans 15 amino acids. CDR3 residues: CASSLDRDSSYEQYF. CDR3 nucleotide sequence: TGTGCCAGCAGCTTAGACAGGGACTCCTCCTACGAGCAGTACTTC.

This clone was seen a single time. V usage is TRBV7-8 and J usage is TRBJ1-4; 9 bases match TRBD1. J lost 2 bases, V lost 3 bases, and 4 bases had no gene match. The CDR3 spans 16 residues. The V gene's germline CDR1 is SGHVS and CDR2 FQNEAQ. The CDR3 here is CASSFGQGRTNEKLFF. The DNA of the CDR3 is TGTGCCAGCAGCTTCGGACAGGGGAGGACTAATGAAAAACTGTTTTTT.

V gene TRBV2 combines with J gene TRBJ1-1; D call uncertain. The CDR3 loop spans 11 amino acids. V gave up 11 bases and J gave up 0 bases, with 7 bases separating them. The V gene's germline CDR1 is SNHLY and CDR2 FYNNEI. CDR3 amino acids: CAPDMNTEAFF. As DNA, the CDR3 is TGTGCCCCAGATATGAACACTGAAGCTTTCTTT.

This chain links TRBV7-8 with TRBJ2-7; 7 nucleotides align to TRBD1. The CDR3 runs 16 residues. The junction had 12 bases not matched to a gene; V was cut back by 5 bases and J by 2 bases. CDR1 and CDR2 (germline): SGHVS, FQNEAQ. The CDR3 bases are TGTGCCAGCAGCCGGTCCCGGGACAGAGCGACCTACGAGCAGTACTTC. This gives the protein CASSRSRDRATYEQYF. Full variable domain (missing parts from reference TRBV7-8 and TRBJ2-7): GAGVSQSPRYKVAKRGQDVALRCDPISGHVSLFWYQQALGQGPEFLTYFQNEAQLDKSGLPSDRFFAERPEGSVSTLKIQRTQQEDSAVYLCASSRSRDRATYEQYFGPGTRLTVT.

The rearrangement uses TRBV18 and TRBJ1-1; maybe TRBD1 (5 bases). There are 14 residues in the CDR3. Trimming pared 5 bases from V and 1 base from J, leaving 11 bases between. Germline loops: CDR1 KGHSH, CDR2 LQKENI. The CDR3 loop reads CASSLYGQNTEAFF. CDR3 DNA: TGTGCCAGCTCATTATACGGACAGAACACTGAAGCTTTCTTT.

J is TRBJ2-1 and V is TRBV13; possibly TRBD2 for D (6 bases). Germline V gene data show CDR1 as PRHDT and CDR2 as FYEKMQ (reference sequence). The CDR3 is 14 residues long. The V gene lost 4 bases and the J gene lost 10 bases, with 17 bases spanning the gap. The CDR3 here is CASSWVRRALEQFF. Here the CDR3 DNA reads TGTGCCAGCAGCTGGGTGAGGAGGGCGCTCGAGCAGTTCTTC. Filled out from reference TRBV13 and TRBJ2-1, the complete variable domain reads AAGVIQSPRHLIKEKRETATLKCYPIPRHDTVYWYQQGPGQDPQFLISFYEKMQSDKGSIPDRFSAQQFSDYHSELNMSSLELGDSALYFCASSWVRRALEQFFGPGTRLTVL.

This clone was seen once. The chain is built from TRBV13 and TRBJ1-2; no reliable D call. Trimming left V 6 bases short and J 1 base short, with 15 bases between. The CDR3 covers 15 residues. Germline loops: CDR1 PRHDT, CDR2 FYEKMQ (reference sequence). The CDR3 is CASSLRRQYNYGYTF. CDR3 DNA: TGTGCCAGCAGTCTGAGACGGCAGTATAACTATGGCTACACCTTC.

The chain employs TRBV12-3 or TRBV12-4 and TRBJ2-3, with TRBD1 as a possible D gene (6 bases). The length of the CDR3 is 11 residues. V lost 6 bases and J 9 bases, leaving 10 bases between the germline ends. The CDR3 sequence is CASSGRGTQYF. CDR3 DNA sequence: TGTGCCAGCAGCGGCAGGGGAACGCAGTATTTT.

The chain recombines TRBV27 with TRBJ2-1, with 9 positions matching TRBD2. The CDR3 extends over 16 amino acids. Germline loops: CDR1 MNHEY, CDR2 SMNVEV (reference sequence). Trimming cost V 2 bases and J 6 bases; bases outside gene matches: 8. CDR3 region: CASSLIAGEGPNEQFF. CDR3 nucleotide sequence: TGTGCCAGCAGTTTAATAGCGGGGGAGGGGCCCAATGAGCAGTTCTTC.

The J gene is TRBJ2-5, the V gene TRBV7-6, with 13 bases matching TRBD2. Germline-derived CDR1 and CDR2 are SGHVS and FNYEAQ. This CDR3 region has 18 residues. Germline trimming cut 5 bases from V and 1 base from J; bases unmatched to any gene: 10. The CDR3 reads CASSPRTSGGTFQETQYF. The CDR3 DNA reads as TGTGCCAGCAGCCCAAGGACTAGCGGGGGCACATTCCAAGAGACCCAGTACTTC.

This chain links TRBV2 with TRBJ1-1, with unresolved D. CDR1 and CDR2 (germline): SNHLY, FYNNEI. This CDR3 spans 12 amino acids. Trimming pared 6 bases from V and 10 bases from J, leaving 15 bases between. The CDR3: CASRAISTAAFF. The DNA of the CDR3 is TGTGCCAGCAGAGCTATCTCCACGGCAGCTTTCTTT.

The V gene is TRBV5-1, the J gene TRBJ2-7; 11 nucleotides match TRBD2. The germline V gene has CDR1 SGHRS and CDR2 YFSETQ. This CDR3 has 19 amino acids. Unmatched junction bases numbered 18, after V lost 5 bases and J lost 2 bases. The CDR3 DNA sequence: TGCGCCAGCAGTCGTACCGGGACTAGCGGATCTGCGGCGGCCTACGAGCAGTACTTC. This gives the protein CASSRTGTSGSAAAYEQYF.

The rearrangement joins TRBV5-4 to TRBJ1-1; a weak D match, TRBD1 (5 bases). Between the trimmed V and J ends, which lost 4 bases and 0 bases, there was a span of 13 bases. The CDR3 is made up of 15 amino acids. The V gene's germline CDR1 is SGHNT and CDR2 YYREEE (reference sequence). CDR3 amino acids: CASSVDISMNTEAFF. The CDR3 DNA follows: TGTGCCAGCAGCGTGGACATCTCCATGAACACTGAAGCTTTCTTT.

The chain has TRBV2 and TRBJ1-2; tentative D call: TRBD1 (6 bases). Germline CDR1 reads SNHLY; CDR2 reads FYNNEI. V was trimmed by 7 bases and J by 0 bases, leaving 15 bases between them. The CDR3 length is 15 residues. The CDR3 DNA follows: TGTGCCAGCACCCTGGAAGGGACATCTAACTATGGCTACACCTTC. Translation gives CASTLEGTSNYGYTF.

The chain links TRBV5-1 to TRBJ2-1; 14 bases map to TRBD2. This CDR3 is 18 amino acids long. The V gene end was trimmed by 8 bases and the J gene end by 7 bases; junction bases not matched to a gene: 17. Germline lookup yields CDR1 SGHRS and CDR2 YFSETQ. CDR3 protein: CASANSGLAGVRINEQFF. The CDR3, as DNA: TGCGCCAGTGCAAACTCGGGACTAGCGGGAGTTCGAATTAATGAGCAGTTCTTC.

The chain has TRBV24-1 and TRBJ2-1, with TRBD1 matching 8 bases. The CDR3 runs 13 residues. Germline assignment: CDR1 KGHDR and CDR2 SFDVKD. V shed 4 bases and J 9 bases; nucleotides not matched to a gene: 4. CDR3 bases: TGTGCCACCAGTGACCCAGGGGGCCTTGAGCAGTTCTTC. Its protein product is CATSDPGGLEQFF.

The CDR3 coding sequence is TGTGCCAGTACCAGACCCCCGGGGGACACTGAAGCTTTCTTT. This sequence encodes CASTRPPGDTEAFF. This chain joins TRBV19 and TRBJ1-1, with TRBD1 as a possible D gene (5 bases). Deletions cut 7 bases from V and 3 bases from J, with 15 bases between. Per germline, CDR1 LNHDA and CDR2 SQIVND (reference sequence). There are 14 residues in the CDR3.

The gene calls are TRBV6-1 and TRBJ1-3; D call uncertain. V gave up 7 bases and J gave up 0 bases, with 10 bases separating them. CDR1 is MNHNS, CDR2 SASEGT, per germline. This CDR3 is built from 14 residues. CDR3 residues: CASTYSSSGNTIYF. CDR3 in DNA: TGTGCCAGCACCTATTCAAGCTCTGGAAACACCATATATTTT.

V and J are TRBV2 and TRBJ1-2; no clear D. Trimming cost V 1 base and J 3 bases, with 6 bases left between them. CDR1 and CDR2 from the germline V gene are SNHLY and FYNNEI. The CDR3 loop spans 13 amino acids. In DNA, the CDR3 is TGTGCCAGCAGTGAAGGTGTGGACTATGGCTACACCTTC. Translation: CASSEGVDYGYTF.